This TCR beta chain originates from a study of read filtering for tumor transcriptome and immune sequencing. V gave up 7 bases and J gave up 6 bases; unmatched junction bases: 8. CDR1 is LNHDA, CDR2 SQIVND, per germline (reference sequence). The CDR3 loop spans 14 amino acids. This library used roughly 400 ng RNA and molecular barcoded adaptors spanning alpha/delta and beta/gamma chains. TCRdb recomputed calls from the reads with MiXCR, one row per CDR3 protein. The data contain 100,000 to 150,000 distinct CDR3 sequences, 13% of them singletons. Only a few counts were recorded for this clonotype. This chain uses TRBV19 with TRBJ1-5; 8 bases are a match to TRBD1. The sequencing input was a population of CD138-negative cells sorted from bone marrow. The sequence was collected from a donor at least 40 years old with multiple myeloma. CDR3 in amino acids: CASTRGQVVQPQHF. CDR3 nucleotides: TGTGCCAGTACCCGGGGACAGGTTGTTCAGCCCCAGCATTTT.